Below are 14 T cell receptor beta chains sequenced from a single sample in a study of blood T cell repertoires in COVID-19. Assay: immunoSEQ multiplex PCR; the TCRdb copy retains only in-frame clones and omits some. The table shows tens of thousands of clones, with 89% occurring only once. The sample comprised peripheral blood. All receptors derive from a woman aged 80 or over with active COVID-19.

This chain links TRBV6-2 or TRBV6-3 with TRBJ2-7; 9 bases agree with TRBD2. Germline loops: CDR1 MNHEY, CDR2 SVGEGT. The V segment lost 2 bases and the J segment 5 bases; nucleotides outside the gene matches: 13. The CDR3 spans 17 residues. The CDR3 loop reads CASSYQAGGPSEDEQYF. CDR3 in DNA: TGTGCCAGCAGTTACCAGGCGGGAGGGCCCTCTGAGGACGAGCAGTACTTC.

This clone was observed a few times. This chain connects TRBV15 to TRBJ1-6; maybe TRBD1 (6 bases). The germline gives CDR1 LNHNV, CDR2 YYDKDF (reference sequence). The ends were cut back, 0 bases at V and 7 bases at J, with 10 bases in the middle. The CDR3 length is 15 residues. The CDR3: CATSREDRVNSPLHF. Here the CDR3 DNA reads TGTGCCACCAGCAGAGAGGACAGAGTGAATTCACCCCTCCACTTT. The full variable domain, its missing parts supplied by reference TRBV15 and TRBJ1-6, is DAMVIQNPRYQVTQFGKPVTLSCSQTLNHNVMYWYQQKSSQAPKLLFHYYDKDFNNEADTPDNFQSRRPNTSFCFLDIRSPGLGDTAMYLCATSREDRVNSPLHFGNGTRLTVT.

This rearrangement joins TRBV6-2 or TRBV6-3 to TRBJ2-7, with TRBD2 matching 8 bases. V lost 5 bases, J lost 6 bases, and 12 bases stayed unmatched. The CDR3 is 15 amino acids. Germline CDR1 and CDR2: MNHEY and SVGEGT. The CDR3 sequence: CASSKRGLVQGEQYF. The CDR3 DNA is TGTGCCAGCAGTAAGCGGGGACTAGTTCAAGGCGAGCAGTACTTC.

Only a few counts were recorded for this clone. The rearrangement joins TRBV7-9 to TRBJ2-7; perhaps TRBD1 as D (5 bases). Looked up from germline, CDR1 is SEHNR and CDR2 is FQNEAQ (reference sequence). Trimming removed 2 bases at V and 3 bases at J, with 11 bases between. The CDR3 contains 14 residues. The CDR3 protein is CASSLIRAHYEQYF. DNA for the CDR3: TGTGCCAGCAGCTTAATCAGGGCCCACTACGAGCAGTACTTC. The full variable domain, rest sourced from reference TRBV7-9 and TRBJ2-7, is DTGVSQNPRHKITKRGQNVTFRCDPISEHNRLYWYRQTLGQGPEFLTYFQNEAQLEKSRLLSDRFSAERPKGSFSTLEIQRTEQGDSAMYLCASSLIRAHYEQYFGPGTRLTVT.

The rearrangement links TRBV19 to TRBJ2-1, with TRBD1 matching over 7 bases. This CDR3 region has 13 residues. Germline V CDR1 and CDR2: LNHDA, SQIVND (reference sequence). J was trimmed by 10 bases and V by 4 bases; bases with no gene match: 7. CDR3 nucleotides: TGTGCCAGTAGTAACGGACAGGCCGACGAGCAGTTCTTC. Translating gives CASSNGQADEQFF.

This rearrangement joins TRBV7-3 to TRBJ2-1; TRBD1 matches at 10 bases. CDR3 length: 15 amino acids. With V trimmed by 5 bases and J by 9 bases, 10 bases remained unmatched. Germline values: CDR1 SGHTA, CDR2 FQGTGA. CDR3 sequence (DNA): TGTGCCAGCAGCGCGCCCGGGACAGGGGCCGGTGAGCAGTTCTTC. It translates to CASSAPGTGAGEQFF.

V is TRBV27 and J is TRBJ2-7; 7 bases match TRBD1. Germline values: CDR1 MNHEY, CDR2 SMNVEV (reference sequence). This CDR3 region has 13 residues. With 4 bases clipped from V and 6 bases from J, the junction kept 6 bases outside the gene matches. CDR3 loop: CASSSQGVGEQYF. As DNA, the CDR3 is TGTGCCAGCAGTTCCCAGGGGGTTGGCGAGCAGTACTTC.

The sample holds one count of this clone. J is TRBJ2-2 and V is TRBV6-6; TRBD2 matches at 8 bases. The CDR3 totals 14 residues. Unmatched junction bases numbered 7, after V lost 6 bases and J lost 7 bases. The V gene's germline CDR1 is MNHNY and CDR2 SVGAGI (reference sequence). CDR3: CASRRLASGGELFF. As DNA, the CDR3 is TGTGCCAGCAGGAGACTAGCGTCTGGCGGGGAGCTGTTTTTT.

The chain carries TRBV10-3 and TRBJ2-3, with D possibly matching TRBD2 (6 bases). CDR3 length: 14 amino acids. Germline CDR1 reads ENHRY; CDR2 reads SYGVKD. Trimming took 5 bases from V and 0 from J, leaving 9 bases between them. CDR3 region: CAISWRGSTDTQYF. The DNA of the CDR3 is TGTGCCATCAGTTGGCGGGGAAGCACAGATACGCAGTATTTT.

This rearrangement joins TRBV6-6 to TRBJ1-5; TRBD1 matches 8 bases. CDR1 and CDR2 from the germline V gene are MNHNY and SVGAGI (reference sequence). V lost 4 bases to trimming and J lost 0 bases; unmatched junction nucleotides: 5. The CDR3 length is 16 residues. CDR3 sequence: CASSSGTGASNQPQHF. CDR3 nucleotides: TGTGCCAGCAGTTCAGGGACAGGAGCTAGCAATCAGCCCCAGCATTTT.

The CDR3 here is CASSSGTGNEQFF. CDR3 nucleotides: TGTGCCAGCAGCTCCGGGACTGGCAATGAGCAGTTCTTC. This chain uses TRBV11-1 with TRBJ2-1; D is possibly TRBD2 (6 bases). The V gene lost 4 bases and the J gene lost 6 bases, with 10 bases spanning the gap. The germline CDR1 and CDR2 sequences are SGHAT and FQDESV (reference sequence). The CDR3 has 13 residues.

V and J are TRBV7-2 and TRBJ2-7, with D tentatively TRBD1 (5 bases). The CDR3 contains 15 residues. V shed 2 bases and J shed 7 bases, with 18 bases lying between them. CDR1 SGHTA and CDR2 FQGNSA come from the germline V gene. CDR3 loop: CASSLLPGLPGEQYF. The CDR3 region has the DNA TGTGCCAGCAGCTTACTCCCAGGCCTGCCAGGGGAGCAGTACTTC.

V is TRBV7-9 and J is TRBJ2-1; D is perhaps TRBD2 (6 bases). V lost 3 bases, J lost 6 bases, and 9 bases lay in between. CDR3 size: 13 residues. Germline V gene sequence: CDR1 SEHNR, CDR2 FQNEAQ (reference sequence). Here the CDR3 DNA reads TGTGCCAGCAGCTTTTTCGGGGGCAATGAGCAGTTCTTC. Translation gives CASSFFGGNEQFF.

DNA of the CDR3: TGCAGCGTTGTGGGGATAAGGGGCACTGAAGCTTTCTTT. It specifies CSVVGIRGTEAFF. This chain connects TRBV29-1 to TRBJ1-1, with D possibly TRBD1 on 5 matching bases. Germline-derived CDR1 and CDR2 are SQVTM and ANQGSEA. The CDR3 has 13 amino acids. V shed 4 bases and J shed 4 bases, with 13 bases lying between them.